These 11 T cell receptor beta chains share one sample of origin, sequenced in a study of a mutant IDH1 vaccine in newly diagnosed glioma. No antigen has been identified for these receptors. Repertoires were generated with immunoSEQ multiplex PCR, while TCRdb's copy carries only in-frame clones and drops some. This table has over 50,000 clones, 60% to 85% appearing once. Time point in this sample: week 47, end of study. In every dose of vaccine, 300 ug of mutant IDH1 20-mer peptide was given alongside topical imiquimod. The sample consisted of PBMCs, taken from a glioma patient whose treatment included an IDH1 peptide vaccine. These receptors were collected from a middle-aged woman with glioma. Some clones in this sample may be carry-over from other donors' samples.

CDR3: CASSIGGTGSKNTEAFF. CDR3 bases: TGTGCCAGTAGCATTGGAGGGACAGGATCCAAAAACACTGAAGCTTTCTTT. The chain couples TRBV19 to TRBJ1-1; 8 positions match TRBD1. Germline CDR1 is LNHDA and CDR2 is SQIVND (reference sequence). CDR3 size: 17 residues. V gave up 6 bases and J gave up 2 bases; unmatched junction bases: 14.

The CDR3 DNA reads TGTGCCAGCAGCGCCGCGGACGGGACGGGTGAGCAGTACTTC. It encodes CASSAADGTGEQYF. This chain uses TRBV6-1 with TRBJ2-7; D may be TRBD1 or TRBD2 (5 bases each). V dropped 6 bases and J dropped 7 bases, with 19 bases sitting between them. Germline V CDR1 and CDR2: MNHNS, SASEGT. CDR3 length: 14 residues.

A note on this clone: A junction boundary mismatches the germline segment, possibly from a read error. This chain joins TRBV4-1 and TRBJ2-3; D is possibly TRBD2 (5 bases). This CDR3 is built from 15 residues. Per the germline V gene, CDR1 is MGHRA and CDR2 is YSYEKL. CDR3 DNA sequence: TGCGCCAGCAGCCAAGATGTGACACCGTTGGCTAGCTCGCACTTT. Its protein product is CASSQDVTPLASSHF.

The J gene is TRBJ2-7, the V gene TRBV12-5; 7 positions match TRBD1. This CDR3 comprises 17 residues. The V and J ends lost 2 bases and 0 bases, in that order; junction bases with no gene match: 10. Germline CDR1 LGHNT, CDR2 FRNRAP. CDR3 in amino acids: CASGLKAGGAYSYEQYF. The CDR3 coding sequence is TGTGCTAGTGGTTTGAAGGCAGGGGGTGCCTACTCCTACGAGCAGTACTTC.

The J gene is TRBJ1-2, the V gene TRBV30; TRBD1 agrees at 9 bases. V lost 8 bases, J lost 7 bases, and 11 bases stayed unmatched. Germline CDR1 GTSNPN, CDR2 SVGIG (reference sequence). This CDR3 is built from 13 residues. DNA of the CDR3: TGTGCCGAACTGGACAGGGGAAAGCGTGGCTACACCTTC. This encodes CAELDRGKRGYTF.

The CDR3 DNA follows: TGTGCCAGCAGCTCCCAGGCATATAATTCACCCCTCCACTTT. Its protein is CASSSQAYNSPLHF. V and J are TRBV7-9 and TRBJ1-6; D is ambiguous. Germline V gene data show CDR1 as SEHNR and CDR2 as FQNEAQ (reference sequence). The CDR3 covers 14 residues. V was shortened by 4 bases and J by 4 bases, with 8 bases between the two germline ends.

V is TRBV10-3 and J is TRBJ2-7; D may correspond to TRBD1 or TRBD2 (5 bases each). Germline V gene lookup returns CDR1 ENHRY and CDR2 SYGVKD. The CDR3 consists of 15 residues. The V gene lost 5 bases and the J gene lost 2 bases, with 16 bases spanning the gap. In nucleotides, the CDR3 is TGTGCCATCAGTCCGGGGACCTCTGGGGCCTACGAGCAGTACTTC. It encodes CAISPGTSGAYEQYF.

The CDR3 loop is CASSPTQGRGETQYF. In DNA, the CDR3 is TGTGCCAGCAGCCCCACGCAGGGCAGGGGAGAGACCCAGTACTTC. The chain employs TRBV6-5 and TRBJ2-5; D perhaps matches TRBD1 (6 bases). The CDR3 contains 15 residues. CDR1 and CDR2 (germline): MNHEY, SVGAGI. V lost 6 bases and J 4 bases, leaving 18 bases between the germline ends.

The V call is TRBV5-1, the J call TRBJ2-7; 7 nucleotides line up with TRBD2. V shed 0 bases, J shed 3 bases, and the junction held 6 bases outside the gene matches. This CDR3 comprises 15 residues. Germline CDR1 is SGHRS and CDR2 is YFSETQ. Written as DNA, the CDR3 is TGCGCCAGCAGCTTGGCCCCCTCGGGAGGCTACGAGCAGTACTTC. Its protein is CASSLAPSGGYEQYF.

The V call is TRBV6-5, the J call TRBJ2-7; 10 bases map to TRBD1. The CDR3 extends over 16 amino acids. With 0 bases clipped from V and 2 bases from J, the junction kept 4 bases outside the gene matches. Germline V gene sequence: CDR1 MNHEY, CDR2 SVGAGI. The CDR3 nucleotides read TGTGCCAGCAGTTACTCCGGGACAGGGGTGGCCTACGAGCAGTACTTC. Translated, it gives CASSYSGTGVAYEQYF.

V usage is TRBV6-1 and J usage is TRBJ1-2, with D tentatively TRBD1 (5 bases). CDR1 and CDR2 (germline): MNHNS, SASEGT. Trimming removed 4 bases from V and 7 bases from J, with 13 bases in between. This CDR3 comprises 13 residues. CDR3 amino acids: CASSAGREGGYTF. The CDR3 bases are TGTGCCAGCAGTGCGGGCAGGGAGGGTGGCTACACCTTC.